This TCR beta chain is from a study of OX40 agonist ivuxolimab in advanced cancers. Study summary: Partial responses were seen in three patients, one with hepatocellular carcinoma and two with cutaneous melanoma.

Clones were read by immunoSEQ multiplex PCR, and TCRdb kept only the in-frame ones, dropping some. Counted here are some 45,000 clones, around 86% occurring once; the ten biggest clones make up approximately 13%. On this clone itself: At the DNA level, this CDR3 is encoded by other sequences in the same sample as well.

Per germline, CDR1 SGDLS and CDR2 YYNGEE. J gave up 5 bases and V 2 bases, and 1 base lay outside the gene matches. The CDR3 loop spans 12 amino acids. The sample was CD4+ or CD8+ T cells sorted from blood, taken in a trial of the OX40 agonist ivuxolimab. V usage is TRBV9 and J usage is TRBJ2-7, with 7 bases aligning to TRBD2. The TCR was taken from an adult with an advanced solid tumor such as melanoma, head and neck, liver or kidney cancer. The CDR3 region has the DNA TGTGCCAGCAGCGTTGGGGGGGACGAGCAGTACTTC. Protein: CASSVGGDEQYF.